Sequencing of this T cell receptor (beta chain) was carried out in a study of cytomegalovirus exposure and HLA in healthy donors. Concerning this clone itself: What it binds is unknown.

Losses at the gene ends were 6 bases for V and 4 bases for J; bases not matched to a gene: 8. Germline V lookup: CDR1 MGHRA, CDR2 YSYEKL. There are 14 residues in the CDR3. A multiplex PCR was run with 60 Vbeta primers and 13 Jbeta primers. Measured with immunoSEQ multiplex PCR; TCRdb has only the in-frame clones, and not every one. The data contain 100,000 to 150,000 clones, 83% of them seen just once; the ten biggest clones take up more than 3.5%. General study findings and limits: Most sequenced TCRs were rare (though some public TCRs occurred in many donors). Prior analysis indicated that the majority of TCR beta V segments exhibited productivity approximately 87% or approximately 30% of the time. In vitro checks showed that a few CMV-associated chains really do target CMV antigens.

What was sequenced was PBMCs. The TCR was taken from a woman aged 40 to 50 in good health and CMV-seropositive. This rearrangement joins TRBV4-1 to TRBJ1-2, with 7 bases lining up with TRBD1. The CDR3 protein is CASSQGGVSYGYTF. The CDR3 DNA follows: TGCGCCAGCAGTCAGGGGGGAGTTAGCTATGGCTACACCTTC.